The 23 T cell receptor beta chains reported below all come from one sample, sequenced in a study of CD8+CD57+ T cells in acquired aplastic anemia. Only patients with CD8+CD57+ cell expansion on flow cytometry were chosen for sequencing. Genomic DNA templated the TCR beta VDJ and CDR3 profiling. TCRdb analysed the reads with MiXCR anew, one entry per CDR3 protein. The sample has fewer than 200,000 distinct CDR3 sequences; over 70% are singletons. The sequenced sample was sorted CD4+, CD8+, or CD8+CD57+ T cells (not recorded which) from PBMCs. The receptor source for this set is a human donor with aplastic anemia.

This chain joins TRBV12-3 or TRBV12-4 and TRBJ2-1; 14 positions agree with TRBD2. The CDR3 is 15 residues long. Trimming at V came to 6 bases and at J to 7 bases, leaving 5 bases not matched to a gene. CDR3 DNA: TGTGCCAGCAGGCGGACTAGCGGGGGGATTAATGAGCAGTTCTTC. It is translated as CASRRTSGGINEQFF.

This clonotype was seen a handful of times. The rearrangement joins TRBV6-4 to TRBJ2-7; TRBD1 matches at 7 bases. The V and J ends lost 3 bases and 3 bases, in that order; junction bases with no gene match: 5. The CDR3 has 14 amino acids. The germline V gene encodes CDR1 MRHNA and CDR2 SNTAGT. The CDR3 sequence is CASSEAGTVYEQYF. The DNA for the CDR3 is TGTGCCAGCAGTGAAGCCGGGACAGTCTACGAGCAGTACTTC.

The chain couples TRBV2 to TRBJ2-3, with TRBD2 as a possible D gene (7 bases). V lost 6 bases and J 8 bases, leaving 21 bases between the germline ends. This CDR3 has 15 amino acids. Germline CDR1 SNHLY, CDR2 FYNNEI. The CDR3 DNA follows: TGTGCCAGCAGAAGGACACAGGGAGGGGGGGGTACGCAGTATTTT. It yields the protein CASRRTQGGGGTQYF.

The chain combines TRBV12-3 or TRBV12-4 with TRBJ1-1; TRBD1 matches 10 bases. V lost 6 bases and J lost 9; bases outside the gene matches: 10. The CDR3 covers 14 residues. CDR3 sequence (DNA): TGTGCCAGCAGCTTGGTAGGGACAGGGGATAAAGCTTTCTTT. It yields the protein CASSLVGTGDKAFF.

The sample holds many counts of this clonotype. The V gene is TRBV7-3, the J gene TRBJ2-1; D may be TRBD1 (6 bases). The length of the CDR3 is 11 residues. Germline CDR1 and CDR2: SGHTA and FQGTGA. Trimming took off 5 bases at V and 10 bases at J, with 9 bases between the two ends. The CDR3: CASSVDREQFF. The CDR3, as DNA: TGTGCCAGCAGCGTCGACAGGGAGCAGTTCTTC.

J is TRBJ2-3 and V is TRBV7-6; D is unresolved. CDR1 and CDR2 (germline): SGHVS, FNYEAQ. The CDR3 is 15 residues long. V gave up 0 bases and J gave up 6 bases, with 13 bases separating them. CDR3 amino acids: CASSLAPLPDDTQYF. In DNA form, the CDR3 reads TGTGCCAGCAGCTTAGCCCCCCTTCCTGATGATACGCAGTATTTT.

This clonotype appeared many times. This chain uses TRBV7-3 with TRBJ2-1; D not certain. Per the germline V gene, CDR1 is SGHTA and CDR2 is FQGTGA. Trimming pared 1 base from V and 2 bases from J, leaving 9 bases between. The CDR3 loop spans 15 amino acids. Here the CDR3 DNA reads TGTGCCAGCAGCTTAATAGCCGGTACCTACAATGAGCAGTTCTTC. Protein product: CASSLIAGTYNEQFF.

V gene TRBV5-1 combines with J gene TRBJ1-6; D may be TRBD1 (5 bases). Germline V gives CDR1 SGHRS, CDR2 YFSETQ. The V gene lost 0 bases and the J gene lost 9 bases, with 13 bases spanning the gap. The CDR3 is 15 residues long. The CDR3 DNA follows: TGCGCCAGCAGCTTGGGAAAGGACATCGGTTCACCCCTCCACTTT. The encoded protein is CASSLGKDIGSPLHF.

The genes are TRBV10-3 and TRBJ2-7, with 11 bases that match TRBD1. V was pared by 10 bases and J by 2 bases, with 7 bases of the junction left unmatched. The germline CDR1 and CDR2 sequences are ENHRY and SYGVKD. The CDR3 sequence is 14 residues long. The CDR3 is CASRWDRGTYEQYF. The CDR3 coding sequence is TGTGCCAGCAGGTGGGACAGGGGGACCTACGAGCAGTACTTC.

This chain connects TRBV19 to TRBJ2-5; the match to TRBD2 covers 11 bases. This CDR3 has 16 amino acids. Germline-derived CDR1 and CDR2 are LNHDA and SQIVND (reference sequence). Losses at the gene ends were 3 bases for V and 3 bases for J; bases not matched to a gene: 6. The CDR3 region is CASSISETSGEETQYF. Here the CDR3 DNA reads TGTGCCAGTAGTATTTCAGAGACTAGCGGGGAAGAGACCCAGTACTTC.

The gene calls are TRBV20-1 and TRBJ1-1; D is possibly TRBD1 (6 bases). V was trimmed by 3 bases and J by 8 bases, leaving 10 bases between them. Germline lookup yields CDR1 DFQATT and CDR2 SNEGSKA (reference sequence). This CDR3 spans 11 amino acids. As DNA, the CDR3 is TGCAGTGCTAGGCCGGGGGCCGAAGCTTTCTTT. Its protein is CSARPGAEAFF.

This clonotype has only one observation. The rearrangement links TRBV7-2 to TRBJ1-5, with D perhaps matching TRBD1 (6 bases). Germline CDR1 reads SGHTA; CDR2 reads FQGNSA. The CDR3 has 15 residues. V lost 1 base, J lost 0 bases, and 7 bases lay in between. The CDR3 DNA reads TGTGCCAGCAGCTTAGAGGACAGTAGCAATCAGCCCCAGCATTTT. It codes for CASSLEDSSNQPQHF.

V and J are TRBV20-1 and TRBJ1-1; D gene uncertain. Trimming took 3 bases from V and 1 from J, leaving 12 bases between them. Germline V CDR1 and CDR2: DFQATT, SNEGSKA (reference sequence). The CDR3 contains 14 residues. The chain's CDR3 is CSARSMAGNTEAFF. The CDR3 DNA follows: TGCAGTGCTAGGAGCATGGCAGGGAACACTGAAGCTTTCTTT.

V is TRBV7-8 and J is TRBJ2-5; a weak D match, TRBD2 (5 bases). Trimming took 4 bases from V and 1 from J, leaving 10 bases between them. The CDR3 is 14 amino acids. The germline gives CDR1 SGHVS, CDR2 FQNEAQ. Here the CDR3 DNA reads TGTGCCAGCAGCTCCTCCGGGATCCAAGAGACCCAGTACTTC. This sequence encodes CASSSSGIQETQYF.

On this clonotype: Given a much more abundant clone one base away, this may be a read error. The CDR3 sequence: CASRCWSTHNEQFF. For the CDR3, the DNA is TGTGCCAGCAGGTGCTGGTCCACCCACAATGAGCAGTTCTTC. The gene calls are TRBV9 and TRBJ2-1; D unclear. The CDR3 has 14 residues. Germline V CDR1 and CDR2: SGDLS, YYNGEE. Deletions cut 5 bases from V and 5 bases from J, with 14 bases between.

Worth noting for this clonotype: The junction departs from the called germline gene at one end, perhaps through a read error. The chain employs TRBV5-5 and TRBJ2-5; TRBD1 or TRBD2 may be the D gene (5 bases each). In germline, CDR1 is SGHKS, CDR2 YYEKEE (reference sequence). The CDR3 totals 13 residues. The CDR3 sequence is CASSSVSRDATNF. The CDR3 DNA reads as TGTGCCAGCAGCTCGGTTTCCCGGGACGCCACAAACTTC.

This sequence joins TRBV10-3 and TRBJ1-3, with D possibly TRBD1 on 5 matching bases. The CDR3 is 14 residues long. Germline CDR1 ENHRY, CDR2 SYGVKD. V shed 3 bases and J shed 2 bases, with 8 bases lying between them. The CDR3 sequence is CAISEGGAGNTIYF. The CDR3 region has the DNA TGTGCCATCAGTGAAGGAGGGGCTGGAAACACCATATATTTT.

This CDR3 reads CASSYQETQYF. The CDR3 coding sequence is TGTGCCAGCAGCTACCAAGAGACCCAGTACTTC. V usage is TRBV7-6 and J usage is TRBJ2-5, with no clear D. The CDR3 runs to 11 residues. The germline V and J ends were trimmed by 4 bases and 0 bases, with 0 bases remaining between them. Germline assignment: CDR1 SGHVS and CDR2 FNYEAQ. Full variable domain (outside the CDR3, taken from reference TRBV7-6 and TRBJ2-5): GAGVSQSPRYKVTKRGQDVALRCDPISGHVSLYWYRQALGQGPEFLTYFNYEAQQDKSGLPNDRFSAERPEGSISTLTIQRTEQRDSAMYRCASSYQETQYFGPGTRLLVL.

The rearrangement uses TRBV10-3 and TRBJ1-1; unclear D gene. The CDR3 totals 12 residues. The germline gives CDR1 ENHRY, CDR2 SYGVKD. Trimming shortened V by 0 bases and J by 11 bases, and 10 bases separated the two germline ends. Written as DNA, the CDR3 is TGTGCCATCAGTGAGTCTGAGGGAAAGGCTTTCTTT. Translation: CAISESEGKAFF.

The CDR3 spells CASSTGPRDGDTEAFF. Written as DNA, the CDR3 is TGTGCCAGTAGTACAGGACCCAGGGACGGGGACACTGAAGCTTTCTTT. This sequence joins TRBV19 and TRBJ1-1, with a tentative D call TRBD1 (5 bases). Trimming took 4 bases from V and 3 from J, leaving 18 bases between them. This CDR3 contains 16 residues. Germline lookup yields CDR1 LNHDA and CDR2 SQIVND (reference sequence).

The rearrangement uses TRBV10-3 and TRBJ2-2; D remains unclear. Germline V gives CDR1 ENHRY, CDR2 SYGVKD. The CDR3 has 14 residues. The germline V and J ends were trimmed by 0 bases and 1 base, with 3 bases remaining between them. The CDR3 sequence is CAISESRNTGELFF. The CDR3 region has the DNA TGTGCCATCAGTGAGTCCAGGAACACCGGGGAGCTGTTTTTT.

This chain joins TRBV14 and TRBJ2-7; D gene uncertain. V lost 3 bases and J lost 3, with 9 bases in between. The CDR3 is made up of 13 amino acids. The V gene's germline CDR1 is SGHDN and CDR2 FVKESK. CDR3 amino acids: CASSQASGYEQYF. The CDR3 DNA follows: TGTGCCAGCAGCCAGGCGTCCGGCTACGAGCAGTACTTC.

This clonotype showed up just a few times. J is TRBJ1-5 and V is TRBV7-2; D remains ambiguous. Germline-derived CDR1 and CDR2 are SGHTA and FQGNSA. The ends were cut back, 9 bases at V and 4 bases at J, with 19 bases in the middle. CDR3 size: 15 residues. CDR3 sequence reads: CASSVGPLGNQPQHF. The DNA for the CDR3 is TGTGCCAGTAGTGTCGGACCTCTGGGGAATCAGCCCCAGCATTTT.